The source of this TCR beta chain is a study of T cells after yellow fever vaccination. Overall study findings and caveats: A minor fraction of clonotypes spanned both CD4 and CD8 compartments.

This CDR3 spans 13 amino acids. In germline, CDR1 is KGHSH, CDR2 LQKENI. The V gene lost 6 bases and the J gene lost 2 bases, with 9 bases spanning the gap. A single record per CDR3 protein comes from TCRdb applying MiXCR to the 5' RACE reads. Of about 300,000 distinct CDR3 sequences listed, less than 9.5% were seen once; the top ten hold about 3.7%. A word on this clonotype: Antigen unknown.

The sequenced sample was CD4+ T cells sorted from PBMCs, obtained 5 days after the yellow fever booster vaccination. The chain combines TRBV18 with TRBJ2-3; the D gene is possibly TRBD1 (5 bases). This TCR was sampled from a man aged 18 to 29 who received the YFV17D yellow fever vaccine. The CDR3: CASSQQATDTQYF. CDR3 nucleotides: TGTGCCAGCTCCCAACAGGCCACAGATACGCAGTATTTT.